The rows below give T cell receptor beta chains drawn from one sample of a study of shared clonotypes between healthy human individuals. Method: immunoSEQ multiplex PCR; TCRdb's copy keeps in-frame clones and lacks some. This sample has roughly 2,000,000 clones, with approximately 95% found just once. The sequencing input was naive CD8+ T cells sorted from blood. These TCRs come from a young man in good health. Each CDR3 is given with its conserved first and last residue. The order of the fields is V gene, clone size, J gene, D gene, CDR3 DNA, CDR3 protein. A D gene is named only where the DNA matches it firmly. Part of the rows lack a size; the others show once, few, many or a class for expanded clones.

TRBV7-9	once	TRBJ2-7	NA	TGTGCCAGCAGCTTATTAACCGGACGGGAGAGCTACGAGCAGTACTTC	CASSLLTGRESYEQYF
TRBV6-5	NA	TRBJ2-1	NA	TGTGCCAGCAGTTCCACCGGCCAAGAGGAGTTCTTC	CASSSTGQEEFF
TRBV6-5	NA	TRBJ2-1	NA	TGTGCCAGCAGTTATGAGCTAGCGAGTAACAATGAGCAGTTCTTC	CASSYELASNNEQFF
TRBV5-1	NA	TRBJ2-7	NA	TGCGCCAGCAGCTTCGGGCCTAACTACGAGCAGTACTTC	CASSFGPNYEQYF
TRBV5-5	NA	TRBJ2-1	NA	TGTGCCAGCAGCCACTACCGTGGACCGTACAATGAGCAGTTCTTC	CASSHYRGPYNEQFF
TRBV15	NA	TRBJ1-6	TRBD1	TGTGCCACCAGCAGAGATCCACCCTATGTTGAGGGGGCCGATTCACCCCTCCACTTT	CATSRDPPYVEGADSPLHF
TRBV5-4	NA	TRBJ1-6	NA	TGTGCCAGCAGCTGGGTTGCAGGGGATAATTCACCCCTCCACTTT	CASSWVAGDNSPLHF
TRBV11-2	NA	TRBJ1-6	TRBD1	TGTGCCAGCATAGACAGGGTAAGGGGTAATTCACCCCTCCACTTT	CASIDRVRGNSPLHF
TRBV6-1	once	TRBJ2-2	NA	TGTGCCAGCAGTGACAGAATAACCGGGGAGCTGTTTTTT	CASSDRITGELFF
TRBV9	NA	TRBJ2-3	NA	TGTGCCAGCAGCGAGACCTGGGGGTTCACAGATACGCAGTATTTT	CASSETWGFTDTQYF
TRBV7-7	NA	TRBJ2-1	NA	TGTGCTAGCAGCTTAGACCCTGTAGGGTACAGCTTCAATGGTGAGCAGTTCTTC	CASSLDPVGYSFNGEQFF
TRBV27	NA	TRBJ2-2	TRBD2	TGTGCCAGCAGTAACGGACTAGCGGCGAACACCGGGGAGCTGTTTTTT	CASSNGLAANTGELFF
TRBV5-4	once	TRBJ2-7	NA	TGTGCCAGCAGCTTGGGGGACGGGAATATCGTCTACGAGCAGTACTTC	CASSLGDGNIVYEQYF
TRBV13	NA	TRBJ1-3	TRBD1	TGTGCCAGCAGCCCTGGACAGGGCGGCACCATATATTTT	CASSPGQGGTIYF
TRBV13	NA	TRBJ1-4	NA	TGTGCCAGCAGCTTACGACAGCCCAATGAAAAACTGTTTTTT	CASSLRQPNEKLFF
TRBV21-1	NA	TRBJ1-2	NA	TGTGCCAGCAGCAAAAGGTTTTGGACCCACTATGGCTACACCTTC	CASSKRFWTHYGYTF
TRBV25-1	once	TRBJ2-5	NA	TGTGCCAGCCTACATAGGGACACAGAGACCCAGTACTTC	CASLHRDTETQYF
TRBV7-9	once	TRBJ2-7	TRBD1	TGTGCCAGCAGCTTAAATATGGGACAGGTACAGCAGTACTTC	CASSLNMGQVQQYF
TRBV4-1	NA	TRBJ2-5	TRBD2	TGCGCCAGCAGCCAGCGGGGGGGCCCGGAGACCCAGTACTTC	CASSQRGGPETQYF
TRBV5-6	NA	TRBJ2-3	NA	TGTGCCAGCAGCTTTTGGGGACAACCAACAAACTCAGATACGCAGTATTTT	CASSFWGQPTNSDTQYF
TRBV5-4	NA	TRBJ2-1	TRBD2	TGTGCCAGCAGCTCTACGGGACTAGCAGACAATGAGCAGTTCTTC	CASSSTGLADNEQFF
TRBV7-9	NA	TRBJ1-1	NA	TGTGCCAGCAGCTTAAGTGGAAGTGAAGCTTTCTTT	CASSLSGSEAFF
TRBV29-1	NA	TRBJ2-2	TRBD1	TGCAGCGTTGAGGAGGAGGACAGGACCCTGAACACCGGGGAGCTGTTTTTT	CSVEEEDRTLNTGELFF
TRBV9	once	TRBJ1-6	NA	TGTGCCAGCAGCGTAGGATCAGACCCTGGTTCACCCCTCCACTTT	CASSVGSDPGSPLHF
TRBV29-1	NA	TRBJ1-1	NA	TGCAGCGTTGCGTCTGATTATGGTATTACTGAAGCTTTCTTT	CSVASDYGITEAFF